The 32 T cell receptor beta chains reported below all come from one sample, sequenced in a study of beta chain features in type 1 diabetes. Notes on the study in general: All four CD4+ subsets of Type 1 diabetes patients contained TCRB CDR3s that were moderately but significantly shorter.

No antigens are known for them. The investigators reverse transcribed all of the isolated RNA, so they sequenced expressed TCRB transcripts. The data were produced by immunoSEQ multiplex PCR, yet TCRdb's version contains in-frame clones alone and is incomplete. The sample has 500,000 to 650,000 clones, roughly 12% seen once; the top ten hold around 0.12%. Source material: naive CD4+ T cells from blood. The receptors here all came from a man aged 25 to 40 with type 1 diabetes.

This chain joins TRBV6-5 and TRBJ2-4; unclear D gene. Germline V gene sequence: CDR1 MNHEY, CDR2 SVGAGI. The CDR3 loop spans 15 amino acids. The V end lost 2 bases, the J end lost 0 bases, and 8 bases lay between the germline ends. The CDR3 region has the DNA TGTGCCAGCAGTTACAGTCCTCTAGCCAAAAACATTCAGTACTTC. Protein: CASSYSPLAKNIQYF.

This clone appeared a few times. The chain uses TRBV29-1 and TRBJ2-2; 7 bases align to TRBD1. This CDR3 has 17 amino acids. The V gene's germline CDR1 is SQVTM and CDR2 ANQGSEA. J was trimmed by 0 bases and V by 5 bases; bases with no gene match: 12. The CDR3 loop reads CSVLPQPGTANTGELFF. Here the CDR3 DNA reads TGCAGCGTTCTCCCCCAACCCGGGACAGCGAACACCGGGGAGCTGTTTTTT.

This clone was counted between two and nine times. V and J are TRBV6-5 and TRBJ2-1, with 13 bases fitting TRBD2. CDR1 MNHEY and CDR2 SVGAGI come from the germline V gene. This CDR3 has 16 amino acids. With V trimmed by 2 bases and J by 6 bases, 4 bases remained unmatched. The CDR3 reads CASSYPGLAGVNEQFF. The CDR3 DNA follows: TGTGCCAGCAGTTACCCCGGACTAGCGGGGGTCAATGAGCAGTTCTTC.

CDR3 residues: CASSLDRVSTEAFF. CDR3 nucleotide sequence: TGTGCCAGCAGCTTAGACAGGGTGAGCACTGAAGCTTTCTTT. The genes are TRBV7-3 and TRBJ1-1; TRBD1 matches 7 bases. Germline V lookup: CDR1 SGHTA, CDR2 FQGTGA. This CDR3 spans 14 amino acids. The J segment lost 4 bases and the V segment lost 2 bases, leaving 4 bases of the junction unmatched.

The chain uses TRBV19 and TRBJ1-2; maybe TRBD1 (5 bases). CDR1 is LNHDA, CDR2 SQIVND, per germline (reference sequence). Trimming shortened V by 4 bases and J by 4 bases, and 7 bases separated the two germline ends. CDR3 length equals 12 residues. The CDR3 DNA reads TGTGCCAGTAGTAAGACAGTCTATGGCTACACCTTC. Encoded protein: CASSKTVYGYTF.

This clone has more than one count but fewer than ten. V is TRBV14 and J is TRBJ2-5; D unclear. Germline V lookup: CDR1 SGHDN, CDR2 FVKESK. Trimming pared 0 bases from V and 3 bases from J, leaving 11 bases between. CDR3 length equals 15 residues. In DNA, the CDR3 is TGTGCCAGCAGCCAAGAAGTAAGGCCGAAAGAGACCCAGTACTTC. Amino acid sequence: CASSQEVRPKETQYF.

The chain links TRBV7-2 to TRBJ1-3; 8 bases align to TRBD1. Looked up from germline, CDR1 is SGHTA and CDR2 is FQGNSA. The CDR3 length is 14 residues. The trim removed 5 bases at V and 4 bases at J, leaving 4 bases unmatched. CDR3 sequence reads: CASSRRTGGNTIYF. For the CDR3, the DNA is TGTGCCAGCAGCCGACGGACAGGGGGAAACACCATATATTTT.

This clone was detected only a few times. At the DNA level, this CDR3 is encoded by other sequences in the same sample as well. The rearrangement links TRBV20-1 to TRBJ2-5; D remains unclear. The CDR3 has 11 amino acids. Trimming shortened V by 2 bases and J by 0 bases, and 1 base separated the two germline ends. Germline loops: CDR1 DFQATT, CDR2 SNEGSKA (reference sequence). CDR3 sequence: CSARYQETQYF. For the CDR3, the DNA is TGCAGTGCTAGATACCAAGAGACCCAGTACTTC.

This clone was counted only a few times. The CDR3 loop reads CASSLGQANQPQHF. CDR3 coding DNA: TGTGCCAGCAGTTTAGGACAGGCCAATCAGCCCCAGCATTTT. The gene calls are TRBV28 and TRBJ1-5, with TRBD1 identical over 7 bases. V gave up 2 bases and J gave up 3 bases; unmatched junction bases: 1. Germline CDR1 MDHEN, CDR2 SYDVKM. There are 14 residues in the CDR3.

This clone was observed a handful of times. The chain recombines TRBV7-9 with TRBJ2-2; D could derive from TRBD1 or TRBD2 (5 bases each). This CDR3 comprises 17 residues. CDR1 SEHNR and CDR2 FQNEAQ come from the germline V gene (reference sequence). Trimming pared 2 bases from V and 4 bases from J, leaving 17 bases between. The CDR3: CASSLRGGPGSTGELFF. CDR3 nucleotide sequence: TGTGCCAGCAGCTTACGGGGCGGACCGGGGAGCACCGGGGAGCTGTTTTTT.

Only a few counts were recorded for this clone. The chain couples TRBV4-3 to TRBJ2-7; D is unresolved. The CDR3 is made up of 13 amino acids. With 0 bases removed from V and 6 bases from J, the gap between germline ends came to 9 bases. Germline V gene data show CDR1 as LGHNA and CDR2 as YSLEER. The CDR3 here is CASSQDARSEQYF. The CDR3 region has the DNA TGCGCCAGCAGCCAAGATGCGCGTTCCGAGCAGTACTTC.

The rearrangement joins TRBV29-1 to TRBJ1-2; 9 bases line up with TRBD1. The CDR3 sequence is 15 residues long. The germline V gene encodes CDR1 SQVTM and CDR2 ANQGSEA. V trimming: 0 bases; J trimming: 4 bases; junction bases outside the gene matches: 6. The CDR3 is CSVEDRDRAPYGYTF. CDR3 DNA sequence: TGCAGCGTTGAAGACCGGGACAGGGCCCCCTATGGCTACACCTTC.

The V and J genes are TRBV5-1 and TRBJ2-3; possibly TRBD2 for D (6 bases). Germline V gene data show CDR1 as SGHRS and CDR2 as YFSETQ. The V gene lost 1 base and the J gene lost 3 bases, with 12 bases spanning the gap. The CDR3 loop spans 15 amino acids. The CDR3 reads CASSLFQGGTDTQYF. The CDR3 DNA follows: TGCGCCAGCAGCTTGTTTCAGGGAGGAACAGATACGCAGTATTTT.

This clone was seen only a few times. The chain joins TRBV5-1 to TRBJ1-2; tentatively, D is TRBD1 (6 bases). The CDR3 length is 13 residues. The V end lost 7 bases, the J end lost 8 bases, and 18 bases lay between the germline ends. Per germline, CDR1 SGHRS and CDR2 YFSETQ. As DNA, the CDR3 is TGCGCCAGCCAGACAGGAAATCGGGACGGCTACACCTTC. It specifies CASQTGNRDGYTF. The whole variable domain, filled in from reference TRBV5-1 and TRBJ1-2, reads KAGVTQTPRYLIKTRGQQVTLSCSPISGHRSVSWYQQTPGQGLQFLFEYFSETQRNKGNFPGRFSGRQFSNSRSEMNVSTLELGDSALYLCASQTGNRDGYTFGSGTRLTVV.

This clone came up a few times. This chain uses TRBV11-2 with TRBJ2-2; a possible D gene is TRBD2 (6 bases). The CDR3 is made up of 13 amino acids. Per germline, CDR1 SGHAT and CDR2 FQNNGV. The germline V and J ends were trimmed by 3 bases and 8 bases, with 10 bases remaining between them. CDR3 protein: CASSFGEVGELFF. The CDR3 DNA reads TGTGCCAGCAGCTTTGGGGAGGTTGGGGAGCTGTTTTTT.

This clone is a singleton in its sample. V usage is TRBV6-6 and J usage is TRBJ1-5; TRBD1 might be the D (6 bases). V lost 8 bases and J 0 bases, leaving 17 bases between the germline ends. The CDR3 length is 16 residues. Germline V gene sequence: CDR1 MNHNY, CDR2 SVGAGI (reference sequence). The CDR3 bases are TGTGCCAGCCTGCAGGGGCCGGGGAATAGCAATCAGCCCCAGCATTTT. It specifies CASLQGPGNSNQPQHF.

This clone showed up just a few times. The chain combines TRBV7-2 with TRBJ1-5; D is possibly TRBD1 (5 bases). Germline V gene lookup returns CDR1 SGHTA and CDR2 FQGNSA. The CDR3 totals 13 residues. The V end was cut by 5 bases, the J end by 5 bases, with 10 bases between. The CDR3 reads CASSTQGDQPQHF. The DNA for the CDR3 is TGTGCCAGCAGCACTCAGGGCGATCAGCCCCAGCATTTT.

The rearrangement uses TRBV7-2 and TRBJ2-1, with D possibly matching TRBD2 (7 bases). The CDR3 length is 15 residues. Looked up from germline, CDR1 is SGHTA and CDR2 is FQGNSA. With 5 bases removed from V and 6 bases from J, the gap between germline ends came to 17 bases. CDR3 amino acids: CASSATGGAPNEQFF. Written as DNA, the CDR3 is TGTGCCAGCAGCGCCACTGGGGGGGCCCCCAATGAGCAGTTCTTC.

The CDR3 DNA reads TGTGCCAGTAGTATAGATGGGCAACTGGGAACCTACAATGAGCAGTTCTTC. Translating it yields CASSIDGQLGTYNEQFF. The gene calls are TRBV19 and TRBJ2-1, with D uncertain. The CDR3 has 17 amino acids. The V end was cut by 0 bases, the J end by 2 bases, with 14 bases between. Germline V gives CDR1 LNHDA, CDR2 SQIVND (reference sequence).

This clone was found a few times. This CDR3 is CASSQEWRREGEAFF. Here the CDR3 DNA reads TGTGCCAGCAGCCAAGAATGGAGAAGGGAGGGTGAAGCTTTCTTT. The chain links TRBV14 to TRBJ1-1; the D is unclear. This CDR3 region has 15 residues. CDR1 is SGHDN and CDR2 is FVKESK in the germline V gene. Between the trimmed V and J ends, which lost 0 bases and 7 bases, there was a span of 15 bases.

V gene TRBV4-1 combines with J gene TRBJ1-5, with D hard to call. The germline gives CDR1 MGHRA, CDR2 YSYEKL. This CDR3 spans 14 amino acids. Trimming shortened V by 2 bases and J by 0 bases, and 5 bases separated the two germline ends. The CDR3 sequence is CASSQLSSNQPQHF. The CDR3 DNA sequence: TGCGCCAGCAGCCAACTCAGTAGCAATCAGCCCCAGCATTTT.

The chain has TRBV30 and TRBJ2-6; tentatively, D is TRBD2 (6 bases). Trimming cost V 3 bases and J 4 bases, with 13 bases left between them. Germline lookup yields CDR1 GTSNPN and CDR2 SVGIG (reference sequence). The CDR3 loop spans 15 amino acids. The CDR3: CAWRGLGSGANVLTF. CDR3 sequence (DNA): TGTGCCTGGAGGGGACTTGGCTCCGGGGCCAACGTCCTGACTTTC.

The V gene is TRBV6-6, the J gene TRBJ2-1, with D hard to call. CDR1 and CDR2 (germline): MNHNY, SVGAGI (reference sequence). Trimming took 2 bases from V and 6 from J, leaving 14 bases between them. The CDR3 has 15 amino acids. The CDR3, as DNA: TGTGCCAGCAGTTACCCGATCGACGAGTTCAATGAGCAGTTCTTC. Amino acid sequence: CASSYPIDEFNEQFF.

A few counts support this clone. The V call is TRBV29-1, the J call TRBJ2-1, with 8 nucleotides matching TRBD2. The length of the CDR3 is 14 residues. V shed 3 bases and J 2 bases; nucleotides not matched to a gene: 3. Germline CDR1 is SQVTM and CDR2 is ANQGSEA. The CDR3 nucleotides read TGCAGCGTTGACCAAGCGGGGGCCTACAATGAGCAGTTCTTC. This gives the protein CSVDQAGAYNEQFF.

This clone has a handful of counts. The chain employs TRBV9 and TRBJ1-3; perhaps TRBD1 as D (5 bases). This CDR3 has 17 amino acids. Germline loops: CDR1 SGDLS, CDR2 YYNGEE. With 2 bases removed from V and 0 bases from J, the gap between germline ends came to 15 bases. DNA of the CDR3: TGTGCCAGCAGCGTGTCTCAGGGACGCAGCTCTGGAAACACCATATATTTT. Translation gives CASSVSQGRSSGNTIYF.

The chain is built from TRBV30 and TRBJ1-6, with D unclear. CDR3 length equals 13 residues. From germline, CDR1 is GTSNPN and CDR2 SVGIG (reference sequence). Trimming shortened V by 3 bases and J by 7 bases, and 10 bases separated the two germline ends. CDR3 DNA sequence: TGTGCCTGGAGAGGGTCTCACAATTCACCCCTCCACTTT. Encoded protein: CAWRGSHNSPLHF.

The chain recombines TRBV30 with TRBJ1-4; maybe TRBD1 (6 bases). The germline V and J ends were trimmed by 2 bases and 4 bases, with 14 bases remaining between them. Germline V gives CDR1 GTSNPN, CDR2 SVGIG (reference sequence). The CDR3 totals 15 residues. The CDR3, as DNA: TGTGCCTGGAGTTATTTGACAGGTTTTAATGAAAAACTGTTTTTT. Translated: CAWSYLTGFNEKLFF.

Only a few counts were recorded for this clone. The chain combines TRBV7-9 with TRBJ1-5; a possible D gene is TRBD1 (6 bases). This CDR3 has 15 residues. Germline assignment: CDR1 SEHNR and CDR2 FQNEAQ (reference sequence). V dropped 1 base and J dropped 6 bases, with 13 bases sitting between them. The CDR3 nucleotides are TGTGCCAGCAGCTTAGGAGGGGGGCTGGGTCAGCCCCAGCATTTT. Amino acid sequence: CASSLGGGLGQPQHF.

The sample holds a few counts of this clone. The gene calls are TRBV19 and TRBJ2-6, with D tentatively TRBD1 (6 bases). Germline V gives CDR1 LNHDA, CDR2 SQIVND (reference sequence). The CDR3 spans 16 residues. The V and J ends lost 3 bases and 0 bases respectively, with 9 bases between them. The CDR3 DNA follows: TGTGCCAGTAGTATCGAGGGGGTCTCTGGGGCCAACGTCCTGACTTTC. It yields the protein CASSIEGVSGANVLTF. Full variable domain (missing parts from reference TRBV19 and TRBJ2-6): DGGITQSPKYLFRKEGQNVTLSCEQNLNHDAMYWYRQDPGQGLRLIYYSQIVNDFQKGDIAEGYSVSREKKESFPLTVTSAQKNPTAFYLCASSIEGVSGANVLTFGAGSRLTVL.

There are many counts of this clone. DNA for the CDR3: TGTGCCAGCAGCGGTCCCGGGACAGGGCCTGATTCACCCCTCCACTTT. Its translation: CASSGPGTGPDSPLHF. The V gene is TRBV14, the J gene TRBJ1-6; 9 bases are shared with TRBD1. The CDR3 has 16 amino acids. Germline CDR1 and CDR2: SGHDN and FVKESK. V lost 5 bases to trimming and J lost 8 bases; unmatched junction nucleotides: 10.

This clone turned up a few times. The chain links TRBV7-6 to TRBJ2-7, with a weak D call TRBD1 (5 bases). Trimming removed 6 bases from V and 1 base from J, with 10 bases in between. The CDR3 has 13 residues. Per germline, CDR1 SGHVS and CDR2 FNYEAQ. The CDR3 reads CASRSAGSYEQYF. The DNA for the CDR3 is TGTGCCAGCAGGTCTGCAGGGTCCTACGAGCAGTACTTC.

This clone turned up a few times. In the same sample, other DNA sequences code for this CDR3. CDR3 nucleotides: TGCGCCAGCAGCTTGGCCTCTGGGGCCAACGTCCTGACTTTC. It translates to CASSLASGANVLTF. The chain uses TRBV5-1 and TRBJ2-6; no reliable D call. Germline lookup yields CDR1 SGHRS and CDR2 YFSETQ. CDR3 length: 14 amino acids. Trimming removed 0 bases at V and 0 bases at J, with 1 base between.